This TCR beta chain was captured in a study of CD8 T cells in Susac syndrome. The wider study: Patients with Susac syndrome, at blood draw, were therapy-naive, on corticosteroids, or on intravenous immunoglobulin alone.

Findings and caveats of the study: As acknowledged by the study, its TCR sequencing and HLA analysis included a relatively small number of individuals.

This CDR3 contains 17 residues. The trim removed 1 base at V and 4 bases at J, leaving 12 bases unmatched. Germline lookup yields CDR1 SGHNT and CDR2 YYREEE (reference sequence). With regard to this clonotype: Its matching antigen is unknown.

With random hexamers, about 0.45 to 1 ug RNA was reverse transcribed. The method of amplification for TCR beta CDR3 was immunoSEQ multiplex PCR, covering 54 Vbeta and 13 Jbeta. MiXCR, run by TCRdb on the immunoSEQ multiplex PCR reads, gives a single entry per CDR3 protein. The table has around 130,000 distinct CDR3 sequences, roughly 95% seen once. Sequencing of TCR beta was carried out in blood CD8+ and CD4+ T cells. This clonotype was obtained from a human donor with Susac syndrome. This chain links TRBV5-4 with TRBJ2-5, with TRBD1 matching 8 bases. The sequenced sample consisted of CD4+ T cells from PBMCs. The chain's CDR3 is CASSLSPKDRERETQYF. In DNA form, the CDR3 reads TGTGCCAGCAGCTTGTCTCCCAAGGACAGGGAGCGAGAGACCCAGTACTTC.